The following is a T cell receptor beta chain sequence with its context. This clone was detected only once. Its antigen remains undetermined. Within one base of it there is no much larger clone, and no base qualities were kept. The data derive from a study of blood T cell repertoires in COVID-19 (dated by TCRdb to 2020 to 2021). Background for the entire study: Samples covering the acute and convalescent phases of COVID-19 were provided by collaborators in the United States, Italy and Spain. The material from the prospective study consisted of cDNA or gDNA derived from T cells, B-cell-depleted T cells, or PBMCs. Deeply sampled blood TCRbeta repertoires from subjects exposed to, actively infected with, or recovered from COVID-19 were included in the dataset. A freely available public database, intended as a resource for researchers studying the immune response to SARS-CoV-2, is where the repertoires were released. The samples were drawn from the first 160 participants of the ongoing ImmuneRACE study and from some 1,300 subjects provided by 6 global collaborators. A de-identified subject ID, COVID-19 status, age in years and sex were almost always included in the sample metadata. Where available, HLA class I and class II types were obtained from metadata supplied by the sample provider rather than from assay-based typing. Overall results and qualifications from the work: How much clinical and demographic metadata was included differed by source and by participant, and the metadata was provided uncurated.

CDR1 and CDR2 were assigned from the germline V gene as SGDLS and YYNGEE. Its CDR3 holds 14 amino acids, cysteine through phenylalanine. Only the CDR3 DNA stays, 42 bases, in frame from base 1. V and J are truncated by 0 bases and 5 bases respectively, leaving an intervening sequence of 10 bases. In Seattle, one collaborating source enrolled patients while the infection was active and tracked those patients longitudinally over the course of disease. Whole blood was collected in K2EDTA tubes by collaborating institutions according to the institutions' own protocols. For TCRbeta analysis, collaborators shipped samples in one of three forms: frozen whole blood, isolated PBMCs, or DNA extracted from either of those sample types. The immunoSEQ Assay, a bias-controlled multiplex PCR, was used to amplify TCRbeta CDR3 regions from genomic DNA. The study's own analysis went as follows. Within the assay, amplification of reference gene primers was used to estimate how many nucleated cells each sample contained. Sequence reads were collapsed and filtered to measure the absolute abundance of every unique TCRbeta CDR3 rearrangement. For each sample, productive Simpson clonality was calculated by taking the square root of Simpson's diversity index across productive rearrangements. Held by TCRdb, this immuneACCESS table contains in-frame sequences only and omits some clones. Under half of the omission traces to an unresolved V gene where checked; the cause of the rest is unknown. V and J calls and clone size are copied from that table; D and trimming were computed from the DNA. Present in this sample are 330,000 or so clones, roughly 86% of which were seen just once. The ten largest account for approximately 9.9% of the sample.

Sequenced input: peripheral blood. The sequence is built from TRBV9 and TRBJ2-3; the D gene is perhaps TRBD1, from 6 matching bases. This receptor was taken from a man aged 30 to 45 with COVID-19, enrolled during active disease. The DNA sequence is given as TGTGCCAGCAGCGTAGCGCAGGGGAGAGATACGCAGTATTTT. It is translated as CASSVAQGRDTQYF.